This T cell receptor (beta chain) was sequenced during a study of blood T cell repertoires in COVID-19. Study-wide context: Acute and convalescent COVID-19 samples came from the United States, Italy and Spain.

As originally analysed: Amplification from reference gene primers served as the basis for estimated nucleated cell counts. Sequencing used immunoSEQ multiplex PCR; TCRdb keeps in-frame clones, though not all of them. V and J calls and clone size are given by that table; D and trimming were obtained from the DNA. The sample has 95,000 to 150,000 clones, 80% to 90% seen once. V dropped 2 bases and J dropped 3; count of bases not matched to a gene: 1. CDR1 and CDR2 (germline): SGHVS, FQNEAQ. The CDR3 runs to 13 residues. Sequencing was done on a sample of peripheral blood. The sequence came from a man aged 40-49 years with acute or convalescent COVID-19. This chain connects TRBV7-8 to TRBJ2-7; TRBD1 agrees at 7 bases. The CDR3 spells CASSLRDSYEQYF. In DNA form, the CDR3 reads TGTGCCAGCAGCTTAAGGGACAGCTACGAGCAGTACTTC.